This entry lists 18 T cell receptor beta chains sequenced from one sample in a study of blood T cell repertoires in COVID-19. Using immunoSEQ multiplex PCR, the repertoire was profiled, and TCRdb retains in-frame clones only, with some absent. The sample records roughly 130,000 clones, around 83% being singletons. The sample comprised peripheral blood. Receptors were obtained from a woman aged 50 to 65 with acute or convalescent COVID-19.

The chain carries TRBV19 and TRBJ2-3, with TRBD1 identical over 8 bases. In germline, CDR1 is LNHDA, CDR2 SQIVND (reference sequence). V lost 4 bases and J lost 4; bases outside the gene matches: 4. The CDR3 totals 14 residues. The CDR3 DNA is TGTGCCAGTAGTACCTCAGGGGGCGCAGATACGCAGTATTTT. Translating it yields CASSTSGGADTQYF.

The genes are TRBV7-8 and TRBJ1-5; TRBD1 might be the D (6 bases). This CDR3 contains 16 residues. Trimming took off 5 bases at V and 4 bases at J, with 18 bases between the two ends. From germline, CDR1 is SGHVS and CDR2 FQNEAQ. As DNA, the CDR3 is TGTGCCAGCAGCAAGGGACAATGGGGTGGTAATCAGCCCCAGCATTTT. Its protein is CASSKGQWGGNQPQHF.

V and J are TRBV5-1 and TRBJ2-1; D is unclear. This CDR3 region has 12 residues. CDR1 and CDR2 from the germline V gene are SGHRS and YFSETQ. V was clipped by 0 bases and J by 6 bases, with 4 bases between them. CDR3 DNA: TGCGCCAGCAGCTTGGTACTCAATGAGCAGTTCTTC. Encoded protein: CASSLVLNEQFF. The variable domain in full, with the rest retrieved from reference TRBV5-1 and TRBJ2-1, is KAGVTQTPRYLIKTRGQQVTLSCSPISGHRSVSWYQQTPGQGLQFLFEYFSETQRNKGNFPGRFSGRQFSNSRSEMNVSTLELGDSALYLCASSLVLNEQFFGPGTRLTVL.

The V and J genes are TRBV27 and TRBJ1-5; TRBD1 aligns across 8 bases. CDR1 and CDR2 from the germline V gene are MNHEY and SMNVEV (reference sequence). The V and J ends lost 6 bases and 4 bases, in that order; junction bases with no gene match: 5. This CDR3 comprises 14 residues. In DNA form, the CDR3 reads TGTGCCAGCAGAGCGGACAGGGCAAATCAGCCCCAGCATTTT. As protein: CASRADRANQPQHF.

The chain uses TRBV20-1 and TRBJ2-3; 9 bases fit TRBD2. With 3 bases clipped from V and 2 bases from J, the junction kept 6 bases outside the gene matches. The CDR3 totals 15 residues. The germline V gene has CDR1 DFQATT and CDR2 SNEGSKA (reference sequence). CDR3 protein: CSASPPSGATDTQYF. CDR3 in DNA: TGCAGTGCTAGTCCGCCTAGCGGGGCCACAGATACGCAGTATTTT.

There are a few counts of this clone. The chain joins TRBV9 to TRBJ1-6; no reliable D call. V was cut by 0 bases and J by 3 bases, with 7 bases left in between. The CDR3 spans 15 residues. In germline, CDR1 is SGDLS, CDR2 YYNGEE. The CDR3 reads CASSVALNYNSPLHF. DNA for the CDR3: TGTGCCAGCAGCGTAGCGTTAAACTATAATTCACCCCTCCACTTT.

The chain joins TRBV6-1 to TRBJ1-1; TRBD1 is a possible D gene (5 bases). The CDR3 has 15 residues. Germline CDR1 is MNHNS and CDR2 is SASEGT. Trimming cost V 1 base and J 3 bases, with 12 bases left between them. This CDR3 reads CASSEVWGVYTEAFF. In DNA form, the CDR3 reads TGTGCCAGCAGTGAAGTTTGGGGCGTTTACACTGAAGCTTTCTTT.

This clone has more than one count but fewer than ten. This chain links TRBV19 with TRBJ2-5, with 7 bases identical to TRBD1. CDR3 length: 13 amino acids. The V gene end was trimmed by 5 bases and the J gene end by 2 bases; junction bases not matched to a gene: 2. Germline V gene lookup returns CDR1 LNHDA and CDR2 SQIVND (reference sequence). CDR3 DNA sequence: TGTGCCAGTAGTGTGGGACAGCAAGAGACCCAGTACTTC. This codes for CASSVGQQETQYF.

J is TRBJ1-6 and V is TRBV27, with a possible D match to TRBD1 (5 bases). CDR1 MNHEY and CDR2 SMNVEV come from the germline V gene (reference sequence). CDR3 length: 14 amino acids. Trimming took off 3 bases at V and 6 bases at J, with 9 bases between the two ends. CDR3 sequence reads: CASSFQGPNSPLHF. The CDR3 bases are TGTGCCAGCAGTTTTCAGGGCCCTAATTCACCCCTCCACTTT.

The chain combines TRBV2 with TRBJ2-2; the match to TRBD1 covers 10 bases. Germline assignment: CDR1 SNHLY and CDR2 FYNNEI. The CDR3 consists of 17 residues. V lost 5 bases to trimming and J lost 0 bases; unmatched junction nucleotides: 6. In nucleotides, the CDR3 is TGTGCCAGCAGTTTCATAGGACAGGGGGCGAACACCGGGGAGCTGTTTTTT. Its protein is CASSFIGQGANTGELFF.

The chain links TRBV15 to TRBJ2-1; 8 bases line up with TRBD2. The CDR3 has 15 residues. Losses at the gene ends were 1 base for V and 4 bases for J; bases not matched to a gene: 3. Germline V CDR1 and CDR2: LNHNV, YYDKDF (reference sequence). The CDR3 sequence: CATSRVSGAYNEQFF. The CDR3 DNA follows: TGTGCCACCAGCAGAGTTAGCGGGGCGTACAATGAGCAGTTCTTC.

This chain links TRBV6-5 with TRBJ2-2, with D possibly being TRBD1 (6 bases). CDR3 size: 13 residues. Germline CDR1 is MNHEY and CDR2 is SVGAGI. Trimming stripped 5 bases from V and 7 bases from J, with 11 bases between. Here the CDR3 DNA reads TGTGCCAGCAGTCTTCAGGGGTTCGGGGAGCTGTTTTTT. This sequence encodes CASSLQGFGELFF.

The chain links TRBV14 to TRBJ2-1, with D maybe TRBD2 (6 bases). The CDR3 extends over 15 amino acids. Germline CDR1 is SGHDN and CDR2 is FVKESK. V lost 4 bases and J lost 4, with 14 bases in between. In DNA, the CDR3 is TGTGCCAGCAGCCCGATCGGGGGAAAATACAATGAGCAGTTCTTC. Encoded protein: CASSPIGGKYNEQFF.

The rearrangement uses TRBV27 and TRBJ2-7; TRBD2 might be the D (6 bases). CDR1 is MNHEY, CDR2 SMNVEV, per germline (reference sequence). The CDR3 covers 13 residues. V lost 4 bases and J lost 4, with 11 bases in between. CDR3 protein: CASSSAGNYEQYF. The CDR3 DNA sequence: TGTGCCAGCAGTTCGGCGGGAAATTACGAGCAGTACTTC.

The chain couples TRBV15 to TRBJ2-3, with 7 nucleotides matching TRBD1. V shed 4 bases and J 2 bases; nucleotides not matched to a gene: 3. This CDR3 region has 14 residues. Germline values: CDR1 LNHNV, CDR2 YYDKDF (reference sequence). The CDR3 nucleotides read TGTGCCACCAGCACAGGGACAGTCACAGATACGCAGTATTTT. This sequence encodes CATSTGTVTDTQYF.

The chain joins TRBV19 to TRBJ2-5, with 12 bases fitting TRBD1. The CDR3 is made up of 21 amino acids. With V trimmed by 0 bases and J by 4 bases, 18 bases remained unmatched. The germline V gene encodes CDR1 LNHDA and CDR2 SQIVND (reference sequence). CDR3 coding DNA: TGTGCCAGTAGTATAGATAGTCGTACTTGGTCGGGACAGGGGGCTGGAGAGACCCAGTACTTC. It codes for CASSIDSRTWSGQGAGETQYF. Full variable domain (remainder filled in from reference TRBV19 and TRBJ2-5): DGGITQSPKYLFRKEGQNVTLSCEQNLNHDAMYWYRQDPGQGLRLIYYSQIVNDFQKGDIAEGYSVSREKKESFPLTVTSAQKNPTAFYLCASSIDSRTWSGQGAGETQYFGPGTRLLVL.

The chain uses TRBV6-5 and TRBJ1-1; D is perhaps TRBD1 (5 bases). This CDR3 comprises 14 residues. Trimming took 5 bases from V and 7 from J, leaving 17 bases between them. The V gene's germline CDR1 is MNHEY and CDR2 SVGAGI. CDR3 nucleotide sequence: TGTGCCAGCAGTCCAAACCCAGGGCCGTTTGAAGCTTTCTTT. Translating gives CASSPNPGPFEAFF.

The chain recombines TRBV5-1 with TRBJ2-5, with D unresolved. This CDR3 spans 15 amino acids. With 4 bases removed from V and 3 bases from J, the gap between germline ends came to 16 bases. Germline V gives CDR1 SGHRS, CDR2 YFSETQ. CDR3 protein: CASSPRLNFKETQYF. The CDR3 DNA reads as TGCGCCAGCAGCCCTCGGTTAAACTTTAAAGAGACCCAGTACTTC.